The 14 T cell receptor beta chains given below trace back to one sample, sequenced in a study of blood T cell repertoires in COVID-19. Assay used: immunoSEQ multiplex PCR; TCRdb lists only in-frame clones, some missing. The sample consists of over 90,000 clones, more than 80% of them appearing once. The sample comprised peripheral blood. These receptors were collected from a human donor in a cohort sampled during active COVID-19.

V and J are TRBV6-1 and TRBJ1-4, with D perhaps matching TRBD1 (5 bases). The CDR3 totals 16 residues. Trimming took 2 bases from V and 7 from J, leaving 17 bases between them. CDR1 is MNHNS, CDR2 SASEGT, per germline. This CDR3 is CASSENIVPGGEKLFF. The CDR3 nucleotides read TGTGCCAGCAGTGAAAATATAGTCCCGGGGGGTGAAAAACTGTTTTTT.

V usage is TRBV9 and J usage is TRBJ1-6; D gene ambiguous. Per germline, CDR1 SGDLS and CDR2 YYNGEE. The CDR3 loop spans 14 amino acids. The V end was cut by 3 bases, the J end by 14 bases, with 18 bases between. CDR3 sequence: CASSALSGPSTLHF. In DNA form, the CDR3 reads TGTGCCAGCAGCGCCCTTAGTGGGCCTTCGACCCTCCACTTT.

The chain couples TRBV5-1 to TRBJ1-1; possibly TRBD1 for D (6 bases). The germline V gene encodes CDR1 SGHRS and CDR2 YFSETQ. The CDR3 is made up of 16 amino acids. V lost 3 bases, J lost 3 bases, and 18 bases lay in between. The CDR3 reads CASSSVPTGRDTEAFF. The CDR3, as DNA: TGCGCCAGCAGCTCAGTACCCACAGGGAGGGACACTGAAGCTTTCTTT.

V gene TRBV7-9 combines with J gene TRBJ1-1; no definite D call. V was shortened by 1 base and J by 11 bases, with 8 bases between the two germline ends. The germline gives CDR1 SEHNR, CDR2 FQNEAQ (reference sequence). CDR3 length equals 11 residues. The CDR3 DNA sequence: TGTGCCAGCAGCTTAGAGCGGCCTGCTTTCTTT. Its translation is CASSLERPAFF.

The chain links TRBV29-1 to TRBJ1-3; 8 nucleotides align to TRBD1. J was trimmed by 4 bases and V by 4 bases; bases with no gene match: 6. Germline loops: CDR1 SQVTM, CDR2 ANQGSEA. This CDR3 has 14 residues. Here the CDR3 DNA reads TGCAGCGTTGCGACAGGGGTATCCGGAAACACCATATATTTT. Amino acid sequence: CSVATGVSGNTIYF.

The CDR3 DNA follows: TGTGCCAGCAGCGTAGGTGGTTCGAGGAACACTGAAGCTTTCTTT. Residues: CASSVGGSRNTEAFF. This chain uses TRBV9 with TRBJ1-1; D is uncertain. Trimming cost V 0 bases and J 1 base, with 10 bases left between them. The CDR3 extends over 15 amino acids. From germline, CDR1 is SGDLS and CDR2 YYNGEE.

The V and J genes are TRBV28 and TRBJ1-1; D remains ambiguous. This CDR3 is 12 amino acids long. Germline CDR1 and CDR2: MDHEN and SYDVKM. The V and J ends lost 8 bases and 1 base respectively, with 8 bases between them. CDR3 sequence (DNA): TGTGCCAGCTGGAGACGGAACACTGAAGCTTTCTTT. This sequence encodes CASWRRNTEAFF.

The genes are TRBV5-1 and TRBJ2-3; the match to TRBD1 covers 9 bases. Germline trimming cut 4 bases from V and 6 bases from J; bases unmatched to any gene: 6. The CDR3 consists of 14 residues. Germline V lookup: CDR1 SGHRS, CDR2 YFSETQ. The CDR3 bases are TGCGCCAGCAGCCCCGGGACAGGGAGGGATACGCAGTATTTT. Translating it yields CASSPGTGRDTQYF.

A single count supports this clone. The chain employs TRBV30 and TRBJ2-7; D call uncertain. Per the germline V gene, CDR1 is GTSNPN and CDR2 is SVGIG (reference sequence). The CDR3 sequence is 14 residues long. The V end was cut by 0 bases, the J end by 4 bases, with 13 bases between. DNA for the CDR3: TGTGCCTGGAGTGTACCAGGCAGACGATACGAGCAGTACTTC. It is translated as CAWSVPGRRYEQYF.

V gene TRBV18 combines with J gene TRBJ2-3; 12 bases agree with TRBD2. Germline trimming cut 6 bases from V and 6 bases from J; bases unmatched to any gene: 7. This CDR3 is 15 amino acids long. Germline V gene sequence: CDR1 KGHSH, CDR2 LQKENI. DNA of the CDR3: TGTGCCAGCTCTCAAACTAGCGGGGGGAGTGATACGCAGTATTTT. This gives the protein CASSQTSGGSDTQYF.

The rearrangement joins TRBV11-2 to TRBJ1-2; 7 bases are a match to TRBD1. The CDR3 has 16 residues. J gave up 2 bases and V 5 bases, and 11 bases lay outside the gene matches. In germline, CDR1 is SGHAT, CDR2 FQNNGV. CDR3 region: CASSPLRGRRNYGYTF. The CDR3 coding sequence is TGTGCCAGCAGCCCCCTAAGGGGGCGGAGGAACTATGGCTACACCTTC.

The V call is TRBV9, the J call TRBJ1-2; D is uncertain. Germline assignment: CDR1 SGDLS and CDR2 YYNGEE. Trimming left V 1 base short and J 4 bases short, with 11 bases between. CDR3 length: 14 residues. CDR3 DNA sequence: TGTGCCAGCAGCGTACAGGTCGGAGGCTATGGCTACACCTTC. This gives the protein CASSVQVGGYGYTF.

The genes are TRBV24-1 and TRBJ2-5, with 9 nucleotides matching TRBD1. The J segment lost 5 bases and the V segment lost 1 base, leaving 10 bases of the junction unmatched. The CDR3 has 17 residues. The V gene's germline CDR1 is KGHDR and CDR2 SFDVKD. This CDR3 is CATSDLKTGGRKETQYF. CDR3 nucleotide sequence: TGTGCCACCAGTGATTTAAAGACAGGGGGTCGGAAGGAGACCCAGTACTTC.

The chain has TRBV4-2 and TRBJ2-7; the match to TRBD1 covers 7 bases. J lost 7 bases, V lost 3 bases, and 6 bases had no gene match. Germline CDR1 and CDR2: LGHNA and YNFKEQ. The CDR3 consists of 13 residues. The CDR3 bases are TGTGCCAGCAGCCAGCCTCAGGACAGGGAGCAGTACTTC. As protein: CASSQPQDREQYF.